The following is a T cell receptor beta chain sequence with its context. Its antigen is not identified. This specimen belongs to a study of cytomegalovirus exposure and HLA in healthy donors. About the study: The early release's HLA-typed donors yielded roughly 85 million unique TCRs. Study observations and caveats: Some 17,000 TCR beta sequences were associated with HLA alleles at 0.05 false discovery rate in a later analysis.

PCR amplification relied on 60 Vbeta primers (plus 13 Jbeta primers). Repertoires were generated with immunoSEQ multiplex PCR, while TCRdb's copy carries only in-frame clones and drops some. In the table there are about 120,000 clones, approximately 79% of which are singletons. The clonotype was recovered from a man aged 25-45 years in good health and CMV-seronegative. Source material: PBMCs.

The CDR3 DNA reads as TGCGCCAGCAGCGGGCGCCTGGGCGGGGGGGAGACAGATACGCAGTATTTT. Encoded protein: CASSGRLGGGETDTQYF. The chain is built from TRBV5-1 and TRBJ2-3, with TRBD2 matching 9 bases. Germline V gene sequence: CDR1 SGHRS, CDR2 YFSETQ. The V gene end was trimmed by 4 bases and the J gene end by 3 bases; junction bases not matched to a gene: 12. This CDR3 spans 17 amino acids.